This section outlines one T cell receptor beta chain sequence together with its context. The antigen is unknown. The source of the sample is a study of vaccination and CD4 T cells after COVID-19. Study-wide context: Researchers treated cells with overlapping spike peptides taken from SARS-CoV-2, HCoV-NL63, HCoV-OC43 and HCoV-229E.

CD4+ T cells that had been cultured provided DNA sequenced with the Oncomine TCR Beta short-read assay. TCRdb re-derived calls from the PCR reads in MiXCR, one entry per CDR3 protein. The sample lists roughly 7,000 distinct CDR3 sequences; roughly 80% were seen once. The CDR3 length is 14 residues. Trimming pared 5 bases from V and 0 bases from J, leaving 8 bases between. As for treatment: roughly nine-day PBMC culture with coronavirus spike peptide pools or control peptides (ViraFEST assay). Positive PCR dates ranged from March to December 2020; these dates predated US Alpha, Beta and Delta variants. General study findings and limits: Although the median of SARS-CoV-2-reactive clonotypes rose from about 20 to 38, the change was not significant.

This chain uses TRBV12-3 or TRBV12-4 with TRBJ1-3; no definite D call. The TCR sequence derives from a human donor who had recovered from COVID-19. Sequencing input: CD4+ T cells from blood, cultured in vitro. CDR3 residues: CASSQSGSGNTIYF. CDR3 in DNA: TGTGCCAGCAGTCAAAGCGGCTCTGGAAACACCATATATTTT.